The 28 T cell receptor beta chains below come from one sample, sequenced in a study of immune cell composition in non-small cell lung cancer. Repertoires were generated with immunoSEQ multiplex PCR, while TCRdb's copy carries only in-frame clones and drops some. The top ten clones hold 6% to 9% of a sample with about 15,000 clones, under 75% of them seen once. The sample consisted of lung tumor tissue. These TCRs come from a human donor with non-small cell lung cancer.

This clone rates as medium-sized (0.01 to 0.1%). The V call is TRBV9, the J call TRBJ1-1; D is unresolved. Trimming stripped 3 bases from V and 5 bases from J, with 11 bases between. Germline CDR1 is SGDLS and CDR2 is YYNGEE. The CDR3 runs to 13 residues. This chain's CDR3 is CASSESDGTEAFF. The CDR3 nucleotides read TGTGCCAGCAGCGAGAGTGATGGTACTGAAGCTTTCTTT.

The rearrangement joins TRBV19 to TRBJ1-1; D not certain. Per germline, CDR1 LNHDA and CDR2 SQIVND (reference sequence). V lost 0 bases to trimming and J lost 4 bases, with 15 bases between them. The CDR3 is 16 amino acids. Written as DNA, the CDR3 is TGTGCCAGTAGTATAGATCAACCCTGGGCGGGCACTGAAGCTTTCTTT. It yields the protein CASSIDQPWAGTEAFF. Drawing the rest from reference TRBV19 and TRBJ1-1, the complete variable domain is DGGITQSPKYLFRKEGQNVTLSCEQNLNHDAMYWYRQDPGQGLRLIYYSQIVNDFQKGDIAEGYSVSREKKESFPLTVTSAQKNPTAFYLCASSIDQPWAGTEAFFGQGTRLTVV.

The chain combines TRBV29-1 with TRBJ1-1; D might be TRBD1 (6 bases). The CDR3 runs to 16 residues. The V gene's germline CDR1 is SQVTM and CDR2 ANQGSEA. V was cut by 4 bases and J by 1 base, with 19 bases left in between. CDR3 sequence reads: CSVGGWGRGRNTEAFF. DNA of the CDR3: TGCAGCGTTGGGGGCTGGGGGCGAGGAAGGAACACTGAAGCTTTCTTT. Full variable domain (outside the CDR3, taken from reference TRBV29-1 and TRBJ1-1): SAVISQKPSRDICQRGTSLTIQCQVDSQVTMMFWYRQQPGQSLTLIATANQGSEATYESGFVIDKFPISRPNLTFSTLTVSNMSPEDSSIYLCSVGGWGRGRNTEAFFGQGTRLTVV.

In this sample, this clone turned up a few times. The identical CDR3 is also encoded by other nucleotide sequences in the sample. The CDR3 loop is CASSPTRQGTEAFF. In DNA, the CDR3 is TGTGCCAGCAGCCCGACGAGACAAGGCACTGAAGCTTTCTTT. The rearrangement uses TRBV4-2 and TRBJ1-1; no clear D. This CDR3 contains 14 residues. CDR1 and CDR2 from the germline V gene are LGHNA and YNFKEQ. Trimming removed 4 bases from V and 4 bases from J, with 13 bases in between.

The chain links TRBV19 to TRBJ2-2, with a possible D match to TRBD2 (6 bases). The CDR3 is 14 residues long. The V gene's germline CDR1 is LNHDA and CDR2 SQIVND (reference sequence). Trimming shortened V by 4 bases and J by 4 bases, and 10 bases separated the two germline ends. The CDR3 spells CASSTGLRTGELFF. The DNA of the CDR3 is TGTGCCAGTAGTACGGGACTTCGCACCGGGGAGCTGTTTTTT.

V and J are TRBV5-1 and TRBJ1-5; 11 positions agree with TRBD1. The V gene's germline CDR1 is SGHRS and CDR2 YFSETQ. With 2 bases clipped from V and 5 bases from J, the junction kept 9 bases outside the gene matches. The CDR3 is made up of 17 amino acids. This chain's CDR3 is CASSLGGGQGGDQPQHF. The CDR3 DNA reads as TGCGCCAGCAGCTTAGGGGGGGGACAGGGGGGTGATCAGCCCCAGCATTTT.

The chain recombines TRBV11-1 with TRBJ2-7; 7 nucleotides align to TRBD1. The CDR3 totals 14 residues. Germline lookup yields CDR1 SGHAT and CDR2 FQDESV (reference sequence). V trimming: 5 bases; J trimming: 6 bases; junction bases outside the gene matches: 10. CDR3 nucleotides: TGTGCCAGCAGCATTAACAGGGGTTGGAGCGAGCAGTACTTC. This gives the protein CASSINRGWSEQYF.

This clone was seen a few times. The chain uses TRBV10-3 and TRBJ2-2, with D hard to call. This CDR3 is built from 12 residues. The V end lost 4 bases, the J end lost 8 bases, and 8 bases lay between the germline ends. Germline V lookup: CDR1 ENHRY, CDR2 SYGVKD. CDR3 in amino acids: CAISGGIGELFF. CDR3 bases: TGTGCCATCAGTGGAGGTATTGGGGAGCTGTTTTTT.

The genes are TRBV5-1 and TRBJ2-5; the match to TRBD1 covers 10 bases. The length of the CDR3 is 16 residues. After removal of 2 bases from V and 4 bases from J, the junction contained 8 bases not matched to a gene. Germline V CDR1 and CDR2: SGHRS, YFSETQ. In DNA form, the CDR3 reads TGCGCCAGCAGCTTAACGACGGGACAGGGGACAGAGACCCAGTACTTC. Protein product: CASSLTTGQGTETQYF.

This clone is termed medium-sized. The chain employs TRBV5-4 and TRBJ2-3; TRBD2 matches at 13 bases. This CDR3 has 16 residues. Per germline, CDR1 SGHNT and CDR2 YYREEE (reference sequence). Losses at the gene ends were 4 bases for V and 0 bases for J; bases not matched to a gene: 2. CDR3 amino acids: CASSQGLAGSTDTQYF. DNA for the CDR3: TGTGCCAGCAGCCAGGGACTAGCGGGGAGCACAGATACGCAGTATTTT.

The chain is built from TRBV18 and TRBJ1-2; 7 nucleotides align to TRBD1. Germline CDR1 KGHSH, CDR2 LQKENI. The CDR3 has 17 residues. The trim removed 0 bases at V and 4 bases at J, leaving 11 bases unmatched. The CDR3 bases are TGTGCCAGCTCACCACCTCCCCCGGGACAGTCTACCTATGGCTACACCTTC. This encodes CASSPPPPGQSTYGYTF.

This clone was seen a handful of times. The V call is TRBV7-9, the J call TRBJ2-5; D is unclear. Germline CDR1 and CDR2: SEHNR and FQNEAQ (reference sequence). Trimming took 5 bases from V and 0 from J, leaving 7 bases between them. The CDR3 has 13 residues. The CDR3 loop reads CASSTRNQETQYF. The CDR3 DNA reads TGTGCCAGCAGCACCAGGAACCAAGAGACCCAGTACTTC. Based on the CDR3 plus reference TRBV7-9 and TRBJ2-5, the full variable domain is DTGVSQNPRHKITKRGQNVTFRCDPISEHNRLYWYRQTLGQGPEFLTYFQNEAQLEKSRLLSDRFSAERPKGSFSTLEIQRTEQGDSAMYLCASSTRNQETQYFGPGTRLLVL.

This clone was counted a single time. The chain couples TRBV19 to TRBJ2-1; 7 bases agree with TRBD2. Germline V gives CDR1 LNHDA, CDR2 SQIVND (reference sequence). CDR3 length: 14 residues. The trim removed 5 bases at V and 8 bases at J, leaving 9 bases unmatched. The CDR3 coding sequence is TGTGCCAGTAGTTTCGGACTAGTCCGCGATGAGCAGTTCTTC. Protein sequence: CASSFGLVRDEQFF.

This clone was seen more than once but under ten times. The chain links TRBV27 to TRBJ1-2; 7 bases map to TRBD1. The CDR3 has 14 residues. V shed 5 bases and J 2 bases; nucleotides not matched to a gene: 5. The germline gives CDR1 MNHEY, CDR2 SMNVEV (reference sequence). CDR3 DNA: TGTGCCAGCAGTACCATACAGGGGAACTATGGCTACACCTTC. As protein: CASSTIQGNYGYTF.

The chain is built from TRBV6-5 and TRBJ2-5, with D possibly TRBD2 on 5 matching bases. V was cut by 8 bases and J by 5 bases, with 18 bases left in between. Per germline, CDR1 MNHEY and CDR2 SVGAGI. The CDR3 sequence is 14 residues long. The CDR3 reads CASRRVLLGETQYF. CDR3 sequence (DNA): TGTGCCAGCCGACGGGTCTTACTAGGGGAGACCCAGTACTTC.

The chain recombines TRBV6-1 with TRBJ2-7, with D perhaps TRBD2 (5 bases). The CDR3 spans 16 residues. Trimming took off 4 bases at V and 2 bases at J, with 18 bases between the two ends. The germline V gene has CDR1 MNHNS and CDR2 SASEGT. CDR3 sequence: CASSGIWNEGPYEQYF. CDR3 coding DNA: TGTGCCAGCAGTGGGATTTGGAATGAGGGTCCCTACGAGCAGTACTTC.

This chain links TRBV9 with TRBJ1-3; a weak D match, TRBD1 (6 bases). The CDR3 extends over 15 amino acids. The V end lost 1 base, the J end lost 4 bases, and 12 bases lay between the germline ends. Germline-derived CDR1 and CDR2 are SGDLS and YYNGEE. The CDR3 loop is CASSVNQGPGNTIYF. The CDR3 region has the DNA TGTGCCAGCAGCGTAAATCAGGGGCCGGGAAACACCATATATTTT.

This clone was seen once. The chain joins TRBV11-3 to TRBJ2-2; D is possibly TRBD1 (7 bases). Trimming pared 1 base from V and 5 bases from J, leaving 8 bases between. Germline loops: CDR1 SGHNT, CDR2 YENEEA. The CDR3 sequence is 14 residues long. CDR3 in amino acids: CASSLAGGTGELFF. DNA for the CDR3: TGTGCCAGCAGCTTAGCAGGGGGGACCGGGGAGCTGTTTTTT.

This chain uses TRBV5-5 with TRBJ2-7, with D tentatively TRBD2 (5 bases). This CDR3 is built from 14 residues. Germline V gene lookup returns CDR1 SGHKS and CDR2 YYEKEE (reference sequence). The germline V and J ends were trimmed by 0 bases and 2 bases, with 9 bases remaining between them. The CDR3 DNA reads as TGTGCCAGCAGCTTGGGGAGCGGTACCTACGAGCAGTACTTC. This codes for CASSLGSGTYEQYF.

The chain combines TRBV10-3 with TRBJ1-1; D ambiguous. Per the germline V gene, CDR1 is ENHRY and CDR2 is SYGVKD. There are 14 residues in the CDR3. Between the trimmed V and J ends, which lost 6 bases and 1 base, there was a span of 12 bases. CDR3 in amino acids: CAIRAGLRNTEAFF. CDR3 coding DNA: TGTGCCATCAGAGCGGGGTTGCGGAACACTGAAGCTTTCTTT.

The chain recombines TRBV25-1 with TRBJ2-7; D is perhaps TRBD1 (6 bases). The CDR3 loop spans 15 amino acids. Trimming removed 4 bases at V and 5 bases at J, with 18 bases between. Germline CDR1 and CDR2: MGHDK and SYGVNS. This CDR3 reads CASSVQGLQSDEQYF. CDR3 coding DNA: TGTGCCAGCAGTGTACAGGGTCTCCAGTCCGACGAGCAGTACTTC.

The V call is TRBV12-5, the J call TRBJ1-1; 8 bases are a match to TRBD1. The ends lost 6 bases at V and 4 bases at J; junction bases unmatched: 7. The length of the CDR3 is 14 residues. Germline V gene data show CDR1 as LGHNT and CDR2 as FRNRAP. CDR3 nucleotides: TGTGCTAGTGGGATCGACAGGGGATTCACTGAAGCTTTCTTT. Protein product: CASGIDRGFTEAFF. The full variable domain, with the rest looked up from reference TRBV12-5 and TRBJ1-1, is DARVTQTPRHKVTEMGQEVTMRCQPILGHNTVFWYRQTMMQGLELLAYFRNRAPLDDSGMPKDRFSAEMPDATLATLKIQPSEPRDSAVYFCASGIDRGFTEAFFGQGTRLTVV.

J is TRBJ1-1 and V is TRBV13; D is undetermined. Germline V gene lookup returns CDR1 PRHDT and CDR2 FYEKMQ (reference sequence). The CDR3 extends over 12 amino acids. V dropped 1 base and J dropped 8 bases, with 8 bases sitting between them. CDR3 DNA sequence: TGTGCCAGCAGCTTAGTGAGGTACGAAGCTTTCTTT. Protein: CASSLVRYEAFF.

The rearrangement links TRBV7-9 to TRBJ1-5; D remains unclear. The CDR3 sequence is 16 residues long. V lost 1 base and J lost 1, with 11 bases in between. Germline V gene data show CDR1 as SEHNR and CDR2 as FQNEAQ (reference sequence). The CDR3, as DNA: TGTGCCAGCAGCTTAGGGGAGGGCAGGAGCAATCAGCCCCAGCATTTT. This sequence encodes CASSLGEGRSNQPQHF. Complete variable domain (other parts from reference TRBV7-9 and TRBJ1-5): DTGVSQNPRHKITKRGQNVTFRCDPISEHNRLYWYRQTLGQGPEFLTYFQNEAQLEKSRLLSDRFSAERPKGSFSTLEIQRTEQGDSAMYLCASSLGEGRSNQPQHFGDGTRLSIL.

The chain joins TRBV5-1 to TRBJ1-1; TRBD1 might be the D (5 bases). Germline CDR1 is SGHRS and CDR2 is YFSETQ. The CDR3 runs 15 residues. With 0 bases removed from V and 5 bases from J, the gap between germline ends came to 14 bases. The CDR3 region is CASSLEGPSTTEAFF. The CDR3 DNA sequence: TGCGCCAGCAGCTTGGAGGGGCCAAGCACAACTGAAGCTTTCTTT.

The rearrangement uses TRBV7-3 and TRBJ2-3, with a weak D call TRBD2 (6 bases). The CDR3 runs 16 residues. Germline V CDR1 and CDR2: SGHTA, FQGTGA. The V end lost 1 base, the J end lost 0 bases, and 11 bases lay between the germline ends. The CDR3 coding sequence is TGTGCCAGCAGCTTAAATGGCGGGGATAGCACAGATACGCAGTATTTT. It codes for CASSLNGGDSTDTQYF.

V is TRBV7-9 and J is TRBJ1-2, with a possible D match to TRBD1 (5 bases). The CDR3 length is 14 residues. Germline V gene lookup returns CDR1 SEHNR and CDR2 FQNEAQ (reference sequence). V was trimmed by 7 bases and J by 4 bases, leaving 16 bases between them. CDR3 nucleotides: TGTGCCAGCACGAAGAGGAGACAGCCCTATGGCTACACCTTC. This encodes CASTKRRQPYGYTF.

This clone was detected a few times. The rearrangement joins TRBV4-2 to TRBJ1-1, with D perhaps TRBD1 (6 bases). The V and J ends lost 3 bases and 10 bases respectively, with 15 bases between them. The CDR3 contains 13 residues. Looked up from germline, CDR1 is LGHNA and CDR2 is YNFKEQ. CDR3 bases: TGTGCCAGCAGCCATTATACCAGGGGAGCAGCTTTCTTT. Translating gives CASSHYTRGAAFF.